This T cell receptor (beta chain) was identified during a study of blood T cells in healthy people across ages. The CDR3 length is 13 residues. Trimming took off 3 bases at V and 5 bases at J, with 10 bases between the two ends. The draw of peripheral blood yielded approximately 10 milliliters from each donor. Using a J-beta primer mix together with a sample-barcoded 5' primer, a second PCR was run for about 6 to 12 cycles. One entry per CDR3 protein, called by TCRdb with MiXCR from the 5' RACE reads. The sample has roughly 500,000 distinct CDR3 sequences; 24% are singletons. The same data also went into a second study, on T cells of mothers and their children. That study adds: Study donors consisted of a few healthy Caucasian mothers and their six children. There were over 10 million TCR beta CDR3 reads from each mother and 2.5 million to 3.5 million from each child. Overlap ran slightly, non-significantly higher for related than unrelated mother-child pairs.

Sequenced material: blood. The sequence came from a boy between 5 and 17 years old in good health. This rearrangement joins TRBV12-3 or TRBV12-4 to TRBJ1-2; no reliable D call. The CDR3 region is CASSLGKQYGYTF. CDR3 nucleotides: TGTGCCAGCAGTTTGGGCAAGCAATATGGCTACACCTTC.